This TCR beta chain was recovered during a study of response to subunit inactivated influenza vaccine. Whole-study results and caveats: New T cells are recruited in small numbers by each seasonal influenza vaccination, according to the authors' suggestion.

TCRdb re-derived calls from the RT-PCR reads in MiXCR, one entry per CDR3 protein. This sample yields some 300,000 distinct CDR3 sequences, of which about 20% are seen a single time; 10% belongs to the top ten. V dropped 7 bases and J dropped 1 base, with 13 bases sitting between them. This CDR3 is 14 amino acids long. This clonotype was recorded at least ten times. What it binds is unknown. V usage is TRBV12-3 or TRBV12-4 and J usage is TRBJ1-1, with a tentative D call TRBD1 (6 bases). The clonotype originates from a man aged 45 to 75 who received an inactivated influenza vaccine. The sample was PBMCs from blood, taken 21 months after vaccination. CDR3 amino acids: CASTAGTRNTEAFF. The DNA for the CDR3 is TGTGCCAGCACCGCCGGGACAAGGAACACTGAAGCTTTCTTT.